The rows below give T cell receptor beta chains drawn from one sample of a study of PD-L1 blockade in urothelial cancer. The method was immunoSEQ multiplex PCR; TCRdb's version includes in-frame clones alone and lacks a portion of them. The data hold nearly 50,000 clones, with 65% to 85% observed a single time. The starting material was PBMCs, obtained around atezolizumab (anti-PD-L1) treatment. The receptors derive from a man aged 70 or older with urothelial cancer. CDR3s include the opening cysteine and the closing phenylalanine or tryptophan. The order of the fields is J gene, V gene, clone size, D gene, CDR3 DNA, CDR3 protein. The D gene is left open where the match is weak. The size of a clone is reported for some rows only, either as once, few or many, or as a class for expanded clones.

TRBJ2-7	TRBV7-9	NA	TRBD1	TGTGCCAGCAGCTTAGGGGGGACAGGGGACTCCTACGAGCAGTACTTC	CASSLGGTGDSYEQYF
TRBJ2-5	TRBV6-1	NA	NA	TGTGCCAGCGGAAGGAGCGAGACTAAAGAGACCCAGTACTTC	CASGRSETKETQYF
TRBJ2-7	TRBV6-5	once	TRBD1	TGTGCCAGCAGTTACTCGGACGGGACAGGGGTGGGGGAGCAGTACTTC	CASSYSDGTGVGEQYF
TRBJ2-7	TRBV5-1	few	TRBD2	TGCGCCAGCAGCTACGCTAGCGGGAGGAACTCCTACGAGCAGTACTTC	CASSYASGRNSYEQYF
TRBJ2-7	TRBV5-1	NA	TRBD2	TGCGCCAGCAGACGGGGACTAGCGGGGCCCTACGAGCAGTACTTC	CASRRGLAGPYEQYF
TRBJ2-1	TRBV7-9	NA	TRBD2	TGTGCCAGCAGCTGGACCCTGACTAGCGGGAGTTACAATGAGCAGTTCTTC	CASSWTLTSGSYNEQFF
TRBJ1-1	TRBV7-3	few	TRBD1	TGTGCCAGCAGCTTAAGACAGGGAGGTGAAGCTTTCTTT	CASSLRQGGEAFF
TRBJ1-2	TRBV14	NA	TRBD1	TGTGCCAGCAGCCCGGCAGGGGGAGTGAGTGGCTACACCTTC	CASSPAGGVSGYTF
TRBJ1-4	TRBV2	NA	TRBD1	TGTGCCAGCAGTGGGAGGGACAGGGATGAAAAACTGTTTTTT	CASSGRDRDEKLFF
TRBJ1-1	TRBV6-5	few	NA	TGTGCCAGCAGTTACGGGCAGGGCTTGAGAACCGCTGAAGCTTTCTTT	CASSYGQGLRTAEAFF
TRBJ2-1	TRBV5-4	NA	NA	TGTGCCAGCAGCTTGGCTCCTAGATCCTACAATGAGCAGTTCTTC	CASSLAPRSYNEQFF
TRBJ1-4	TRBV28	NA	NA	TGTGCCAGCAGACTGGGGGGGGCCGGCGAAAAACTGTTTTTT	CASRLGGAGEKLFF
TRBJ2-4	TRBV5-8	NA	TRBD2	TGTGCCAGCAGCCCGCGGGAGGGGGGCGGACACATTCAGTACTTC	CASSPREGGGHIQYF
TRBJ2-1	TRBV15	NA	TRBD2	TGTGCCACCAGCAGAGATGTGGGACTAGCGGGAGGGCCACTCAATGAGCAGTTCTTC	CATSRDVGLAGGPLNEQFF
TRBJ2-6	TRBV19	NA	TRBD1	TGTGCCAGTTGGACAGGGCTAATCTCTGGGGCCAACGTCCTGACTTTC	CASWTGLISGANVLTF
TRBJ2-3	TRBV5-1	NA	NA	TGCGCCAGCACCCCACAGGGTCGGAGCACAGATACGCAGTATTTT	CASTPQGRSTDTQYF
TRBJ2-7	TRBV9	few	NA	TGTGCCAGCAGCCCTCTATCCACCTCCTACGAGCAGTACTTC	CASSPLSTSYEQYF
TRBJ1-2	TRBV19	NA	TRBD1	TGTGCCAGTACTCCAACCCACGGGACAGGCTATGGCTACACCTTC	CASTPTHGTGYGYTF
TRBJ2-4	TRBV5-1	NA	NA	TGCGCCAGCAGCTTAGGGACGGGGGGCAACATTCAGTACTTC	CASSLGTGGNIQYF
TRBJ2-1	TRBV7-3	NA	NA	TGTGCCAGCAGCTCGAGCGGCTCCTACAATGAGCAGTTCTTC	CASSSSGSYNEQFF
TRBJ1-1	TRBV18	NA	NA	TGTGCCAGCCGGGGGGGCATGAACACTGAAGCTTTCTTT	CASRGGMNTEAFF
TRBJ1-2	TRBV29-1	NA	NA	TGCAGCGTTGAAGATGGGGCAGGCCCCTATGGCTACACCTTC	CSVEDGAGPYGYTF
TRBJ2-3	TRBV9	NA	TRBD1	TGTGCCAGCAGCCCTAGGGACAGGAGTACAGATACGCAGTATTTT	CASSPRDRSTDTQYF
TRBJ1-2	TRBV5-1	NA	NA	TGCGCCAGCAGCTCGGGATGGGGGGACGGCTACACCTTC	CASSSGWGDGYTF
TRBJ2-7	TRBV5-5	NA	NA	TGTGCCAGCAGCAAAAACCCCGCGGGACTGGCCTACGAGCAGTACTTC	CASSKNPAGLAYEQYF
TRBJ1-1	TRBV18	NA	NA	TGTGCCAGCTCACCACCCGCACCGAGCACTGAAGCTTTCTTT	CASSPPAPSTEAFF
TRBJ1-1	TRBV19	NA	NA	TGTGCCAGTAGTATTCGGGAGCGGGGCAGGACTGAAGCTTTCTTT	CASSIRERGRTEAFF
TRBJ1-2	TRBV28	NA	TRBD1	TGTGCCAGCAGTACTACAGGGGGCTCAGATGGCTACACCTTC	CASSTTGGSDGYTF
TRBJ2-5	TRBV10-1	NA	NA	TGCGCCAGCAGTCAAAGTCAGTGGGAGACCCAGTACTTC	CASSQSQWETQYF
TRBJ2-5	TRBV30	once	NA	TGTGCCTGGAGTGTAATCCCTCTCCAAGAGACCCAGTACTTC	CAWSVIPLQETQYF
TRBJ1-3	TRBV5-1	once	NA	TGCGCCAGCAGCCCCGCGGGGGATCTTAGCTCTGGAAACACCATATATTTT	CASSPAGDLSSGNTIYF
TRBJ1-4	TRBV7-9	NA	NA	TGTGCCAGCAGCCCCTCCGGCGGGACTAATGAAAAACTGTTTTTT	CASSPSGGTNEKLFF
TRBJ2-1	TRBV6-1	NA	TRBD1	TGTGCCAGCAGTGACGGGTCTGCCTGGGACAGGGTTTTGGATGAGCAGTTCTTC	CASSDGSAWDRVLDEQFF
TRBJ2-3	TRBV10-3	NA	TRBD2	TGTGCCATCAGTGAGTTCCTAAGAGCGGGAGGTGAAGATACGCAGTATTTT	CAISEFLRAGGEDTQYF
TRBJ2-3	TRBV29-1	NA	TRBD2	TGCAGCGTTGAAATCGGGCGGGAGGGAGGAGATACGCAGTATTTT	CSVEIGREGGDTQYF
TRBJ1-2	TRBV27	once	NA	TGTGCCAGCAGTACCGACACAGGTGGCGGCTACACCTTC	CASSTDTGGGYTF
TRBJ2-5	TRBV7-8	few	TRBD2	TGTGCCAGCAGCCGAACGGGGGGACAAGAGACCCAGTACTTC	CASSRTGGQETQYF
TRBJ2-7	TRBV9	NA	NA	TGTGCCAGCAGCGAGGGACTCTCCCCGTCCTACGAGCAGTACTTC	CASSEGLSPSYEQYF
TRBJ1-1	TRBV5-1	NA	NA	TGCGCCAGCAGCTTTTCCGGCACTGAAGCTTTCTTT	CASSFSGTEAFF
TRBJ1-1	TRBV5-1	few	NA	TGCGCCAGCAGCCTTCCGGACAGAAACACTGAAGCTTTCTTT	CASSLPDRNTEAFF
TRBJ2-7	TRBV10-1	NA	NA	TGCGCCAGCAGTGTTGCCCGAGGCTCCTACGAGCAGTACTTC	CASSVARGSYEQYF
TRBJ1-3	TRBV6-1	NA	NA	TGTGCCAGCAGTGAAAACAGGGACTCTGGAAACACCATATATTTT	CASSENRDSGNTIYF
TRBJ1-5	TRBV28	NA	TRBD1	TGTGCCACGAAGGACAGGACCGTCTATCAGCCCCAGCATTTT	CATKDRTVYQPQHF
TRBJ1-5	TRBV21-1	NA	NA	TGTGCCAGCAGCCGCAAAGAATTAGGACAGGGTGGAGATCAGCCCCAGCATTTT	CASSRKELGQGGDQPQHF
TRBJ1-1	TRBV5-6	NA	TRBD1	TGTGCCAGCAGCTTAACAGGGGGCTCAGACACTGAAGCTTTCTTT	CASSLTGGSDTEAFF
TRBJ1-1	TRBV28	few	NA	TGTGCCAGCTGCGGGAGTTTGAACACTGAAGCTTTCTTT	CASCGSLNTEAFF
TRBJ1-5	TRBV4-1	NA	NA	TGCGCCAGCGGAGCCGTAAGGAGCAATCAGCCCCAGCATTTT	CASGAVRSNQPQHF
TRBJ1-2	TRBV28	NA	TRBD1	TGTGCCAGCAGACCCTCTGACAGGGTAACCGGCTACACCTTC	CASRPSDRVTGYTF